This T cell receptor (beta chain) stems from a study of cytomegalovirus exposure and HLA in healthy donors (dated by TCRdb to 2016 to 2017). Turning to the overall study: An earlier analysis of approximately 550 of the donors reported approximately 290 Gb of sequence data and approximately 110 million unique TCR beta sequences from about 179 million T cells. Of the roughly 390 genotyped donors, over 65% fell in the genetic ancestry cluster associated with self-reported Caucasian donors. All discovery cohort repertoires had been generated using a single sequencing platform. To predict cytomegalovirus infection status, the study brought together high-throughput TCR immunosequencing, statistical association of individual TCRs with disease status, and machine learning. Using immunosequencing, the study profiled T cell repertoires from around 670 subjects and related those repertoires to cytomegalovirus serostatus. A later analysis re-examined previously published TCR beta repertoires from roughly 650 donors and added high-resolution HLA genotyping to investigate patterns of TCR occurrence. Rather than using new phenotypic data, the later analysis identified candidate immune exposures from TCR beta sequences and from how often those sequences occurred across donors. Typing coverage differed by locus: A, B, C, DRB1 and DQB1 were typed in roughly 620-630 donors, DQA1 in about 500, DPA1 in around 580, and DPB1 in 400 to 490. Donor age, sex, ethnicity and CMV serostatus were compiled together with the repertoire data. Class I and class II HLA loci were covered by the typing at four-digit resolution. An earlier analysis of fewer than 700 of the donors applied high-throughput TCR beta sequencing to assess whether each TCR beta V gene segment acted as functional or pseudogenic. Among several hundred genotyped donors of the cohort, an average of approximately 200,000 unique TCR beta nucleotide sequences was sequenced per donor, of which 15% to 20% were non-productive. About five DR-DQ haplotypes were treated as single units for association and clustering because of strong linkage in the cohort. Along with the approximately 650-subject first cohort, a separate validation cohort of over a hundred different subjects was used. In a later genetic analysis, genome-wide SNP genotypes for about three fifths of the 666 donors were used, and that subset was treated as a discovery cohort. An early release that covered several hundred HLA-typed donors contained approximately 290 gigabases of sequencing data and 75 million to 100 million unique TCR sequences. The study aimed to test whether signatures of past pathogen exposure could be identified by cataloging public T cell receptors. Study-wide conclusions, independent of this receptor: The classifier was reported to diagnose cytomegalovirus status with high specificity and sensitivity in both the original cohort and the validation cohort. Roughly uniform sequencing depth across donors was assumed in presence/absence analyses, although this assumption may not hold. While some public TCRs were present in many individuals, most TCR sequences turned up only very rarely across donors. A further reported finding was that TCR beta sequences accurately predicted the HLA-A and HLA-B alleles for most subjects in the first cohort. In a later analysis, HLA-associated TCR beta chains showed more clonal expansion and lower generation probabilities than non-associated chains that were equally common. The authors suggested that the approach could potentially be extended to other disease states and immunological phenotypes. In an earlier analysis of 450 to 750 of the donors, most TCR beta V segments appeared in productive rearrangements about 87% or about 30% of the time, broadly matching IMGT annotations. Correlated functional status among segregating V segments might reflect linkage disequilibrium, but an unknown experimental factor could not be ruled out. When HLA alleles, especially DR and DQ, strongly co-occurred, TCR associations were difficult to assign to individual alleles. For the cohort, immune exposure information was limited to CMV serostatus. About 17 rarely observed V segments, including chromosome 9 orphons, were excluded from the earlier analysis of a few hundred of the donors because counts were too low. In a later analysis, TCR association rates were found to vary across HLA loci, with the most associated TCRs seen for DRB1 alleles and the fewest for HLA-C alleles. In the study, 150 to 200 TCR beta chains were listed as associated with cytomegalovirus. Only TCR beta chains were sequenced in this cohort, and the absence of alpha or paired-chain data limited detectable features. A cluster of highly shared sequence variants was judged likely to be a technical artifact of the sequencing pipeline. A few of the identified cytomegalovirus-associated TCR beta chains were confirmed in vitro to be specific for cytomegalovirus antigens. In a later analysis, most CMV-associated TCR beta chains were found to appear HLA-restricted, with HLA associations seemingly driven largely by CMV exposure. In a later analysis, some 18,000 TCR beta sequences were associated with specific HLA alleles at a false discovery rate of 0.05. V-gene and J-gene trimming of TCR beta chains was associated with a missense DCLRE1C variant in a later genetic analysis, and the association was replicated in an independent cohort. Because some donors lacked HLA typing at each locus, the association tests relied only on the typed subset. The 87-base-pair reads could not distinguish some IMGT-functional V segments, including TRBV6-2 and TRBV6-3, so those segments were excluded. A later analysis reported that several top co-occurrence clusters appeared linked to parvovirus B19, influenza, CMV and Epstein-Barr virus. In a later genetic analysis, fewer N-insertions in productive TCRs were reported among donors in an Asian-associated ancestry cluster than the roughly 640-donor mean.

The cohort comprised hundreds of healthy bone marrow donors. At the time of sampling, every cohort member was nominally healthy, though immune exposures that went unrecorded were likely present. The donor tested CMV seropositive and was one of the 289 seropositive cohort members. A peripheral blood sample was collected from each donor, and TCR beta sequencing was performed on peripheral blood mononuclear cells. Genomic DNA extraction from the blood cell samples was performed with the Qiagen DNeasy Blood Extraction Kit. With regard to this clone: Its antigen remains unidentified. There are no base qualities to consult, and no much larger clone falls within one base.

Preparation of the library involved the immunoSEQ multiplex PCR assay. For the multiplex PCR, a mixture combining 60 forward primers for TCR Vbeta segments and 13 reverse primers for TCR Jbeta segments was used. A multiplex PCR assay on genomic DNA amplified the CDR3 region of rearranged TCR beta genes. On the Illumina HiSeq System, the amplified TCR beta libraries were sequenced as 87-base-pair reads. On the study's bioinformatics: In a later analysis, 70 million to 95 million unique TCR beta chains were counted across the 500 to 850 repertoires, and around 10 million of these chains were shared by at least two donors. Raw reads were error-corrected and collapsed into unique sequences with a nearest-neighbor algorithm that merged closely related sequences to remove PCR and sequencing errors. Alignment of CDR3 sequences to IMGT reference sequences was used to assign V, D and J gene segments. For a sequence to be retained, a match of at least six nucleotides was required to both a V gene segment and a J gene segment. A rearrangement counted as productive if the CDR3 had no stop codons and remained in frame with V and J, and every other rearrangement counted as non-productive. CDR3 was defined by IMGT convention, running from the second conserved V-encoded cysteine to the conserved J-encoded phenylalanine. Sequences without an unambiguous match to a single V gene segment were excluded from the earlier analysis of several hundred of the donors. In an earlier analysis of more than 500 of the donors, a V segment was called functional when productive rearrangements were above 56.7%, and segregating when the standard deviation between donors exceeded 5%. A statistical classification framework was built for diagnosing cytomegalovirus status from the catalog of TCR beta chain sequences. A later analysis assigned V and J genes by comparing TCR nucleotide sequences with IMGT/GENE-DB human TR gene sequences. Using the TCRdist pipeline, a later analysis assigned CDR3 sequences along with most-parsimonious VDJ recombination scenarios. A later analysis defined each TCR beta chain by its CDR3 amino acid sequence plus V-gene family, and excluded reads lacking a unique V-gene family. To address suspected cross-contamination and a sequencing artifact, a later analysis removed a few hundred highly shared, low-generation-probability nucleotide sequences. For each public chain, a later analysis derived a clonal expansion index from normalized ranks of inferred template counts within each repertoire. In a later analysis, generation probabilities were computed using a VDJ recombination model fitted to out-of-frame rearrangements, and the results were checked against IGoR. In a later analysis, hypergeometric tests were used to score TCR-TCR, TCR-HLA and TCR-CMV co-occurrence, with a repertoire-size bias correction applied to TCR pairs. To estimate false discovery rates, a later analysis permuted the HLA or CMV assignments 20 times. A later analysis grouped co-occurring TCRs with DBSCAN, adding TCRdist sequence similarity when clustering within HLA-allele-positive subsets. For co-occurrence clustering, repertoires with fewer than 30,000 or more than 120,000 public chains were excluded, along with four or five repertoires with anomalous nucleotide sharing. The table was pulled from immuneACCESS by TCRdb, which kept in-frame rearrangements only. Such tables lose some clones; where checked, under half of the loss comes from unresolved V genes, and the rest has no known cause. For V, J and clone size, that table is used; D and trimming come from the DNA. This sample has roughly 140,000 clones in its table, and about 80% of those were observed once. The top ten clones comprise roughly 4.5% of the sample.

CDR1 and CDR2 are read off the germline V gene as SGHDN and FVKESK. The CDR3 numbers 16 residues from cysteine through phenylalanine. Only CDR3 DNA remains: 48 bases, in frame from the first base. Here V drops 5 bases and J drops 1 base, and the junction holds 9 bases not matched to any gene. Recombination linked TRBV14 to TRBJ1-1; a stretch of 8 junction bases matches TRBD1. The clonotype comes from a man aged 35 to 55 in good health and CMV-seropositive. Sequencing used PBMCs. The DNA is TGTGCCAGCAGCTCCCAGGGGGCAAATCGGAACACTGAAGCTTTCTTT. Its translation reads: CASSSQGANRNTEAFF.